The clone carrying this TCR beta chain has ten or more counts. The entry originates in a study of regulatory T cells in long-lasting Graves disease. Across the whole study: Antithyroid drug exposure in newly diagnosed Graves' patients had lasted under 3 months.

In building TCR beta libraries, iRepertoire HTBI primers were used together with Arm-PCR of CDR3 regions. MiXCR, applied by TCRdb to the multiplex PCR reads, yields one record per CDR3 protein. Of 400,000 to 500,000 distinct CDR3 sequences in the sample, approximately 15% were seen once. Time point specified: newly diagnosed GD, antithyroid drugs for less than 3 months. After RNA was extracted from PBMCs, the TCR library was made from it. This CDR3 spans 12 amino acids. Germline V CDR1 and CDR2: MNHNS, SASEGT. V trimming: 6 bases; J trimming: 6 bases; junction bases outside the gene matches: 4. A further study also used this sample, focusing on T cells in Graves' hyperthyroidism and ophthalmopathy.

The source material was peripheral blood mononuclear cells (PBMCs), sampled at new diagnosis, from a patient treated with antithyroid drugs. The TCR sequence derives from a woman aged 40 to 50 with Graves disease. This chain joins TRBV6-1 and TRBJ2-7; 8 bases line up with TRBD2. CDR3 protein: CASRAGEGEQYF. In nucleotides, the CDR3 is TGTGCCAGCAGAGCGGGAGAGGGCGAGCAGTACTTC.